This T cell receptor (beta chain) was identified during a study of vaccination effects on CD4 cells after COVID-19. A word on this clone: Its antigen is not identified.

TCRdb keeps only in-frame clones here, not all; method: immunoSEQ multiplex PCR. Of fewer than 25,000 clones detected, less than 85% appear once; the ten largest clones hold around a sixth. ViraFEST assay sequencing came after antigen-specific CD4+ T cells were expanded with viral peptide pools. Scientists isolated CD4+ T cells after a roughly 10-day culture period ended. The person's infection with SARS-CoV-2, confirmed by PCR, took place between March and December 2020. CDR3 length: 14 residues. Germline lookup yields CDR1 KGHSH and CDR2 LQKENI. The V gene lost 1 base and the J gene lost 5 bases, with 11 bases spanning the gap.

V usage is TRBV18 and J usage is TRBJ2-5, with D perhaps matching TRBD1 or TRBD2 (6 bases each). The specimen comprised CD4+ T cells from PBMCs cultured with SARS-CoV-2 spike peptides, sampled before COVID-19 vaccination. The sequence came from a human donor who had a prior SARS-CoV-2 infection. The CDR3 spells CASSPRGAGETQYF. CDR3 coding DNA: TGTGCCAGCTCACCACGGGGGGCTGGGGAGACCCAGTACTTC.